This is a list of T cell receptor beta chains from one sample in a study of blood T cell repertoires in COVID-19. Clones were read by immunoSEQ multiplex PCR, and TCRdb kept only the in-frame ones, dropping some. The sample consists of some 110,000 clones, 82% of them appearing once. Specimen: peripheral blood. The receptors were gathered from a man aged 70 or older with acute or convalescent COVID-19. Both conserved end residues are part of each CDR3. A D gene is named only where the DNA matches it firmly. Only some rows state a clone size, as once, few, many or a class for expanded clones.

CDR3aa: CASSPGTGGYGYTF
CDR3nt: TGTGCCAGCAGCCCAGGGACAGGGGGCTATGGCTACACCTTC
d_gene: TRBD1
v_gene: TRBV7-8
j_gene: TRBJ1-2
abundance: NA

CDR3aa: CATSSRQTAEAFF
CDR3nt: TGTGCCACCAGCAGTCGACAGACGGCTGAAGCTTTCTTT
d_gene: NA
v_gene: TRBV15
j_gene: TRBJ1-1
abundance: few

CDR3aa: CASNQGPGQGNTEAFF
CDR3nt: TGTGCCAGCAACCAGGGCCCGGGACAGGGGAACACTGAAGCTTTCTTT
d_gene: TRBD1
v_gene: TRBV9
j_gene: TRBJ1-1
abundance: NA

CDR3aa: CASRKSPLYEQYF
CDR3nt: TGTGCCAGTAGAAAATCCCCCCTGTACGAGCAGTACTTC
d_gene: NA
v_gene: TRBV19
j_gene: TRBJ2-7
abundance: NA

CDR3aa: CASSPVQGVNEKLFF
CDR3nt: TGTGCCAGCTCCCCCGTACAGGGAGTAAATGAAAAACTGTTTTTT
d_gene: NA
v_gene: TRBV18
j_gene: TRBJ1-4
abundance: once

CDR3aa: CASSIGVRETEAFF
CDR3nt: TGTGCCAGTAGTATAGGGGTCAGGGAAACTGAAGCTTTCTTT
d_gene: NA
v_gene: TRBV19
j_gene: TRBJ1-1
abundance: NA

CDR3aa: CAWNEVRTEAFF
CDR3nt: TGTGCCTGGAATGAGGTTAGGACTGAAGCTTTCTTT
d_gene: NA
v_gene: TRBV30
j_gene: TRBJ1-1
abundance: NA

CDR3aa: CASSAGGRGGTDTQYF
CDR3nt: TGTGCCAGCAGCGCAGGCGGGCGGGGGGGCACAGATACGCAGTATTTT
d_gene: TRBD2
v_gene: TRBV9
j_gene: TRBJ2-3
abundance: NA

CDR3aa: CASSERGGPTDTQYF
CDR3nt: TGTGCCAGCAGTGAGAGAGGGGGCCCCACAGATACGCAGTATTTT
d_gene: TRBD1
v_gene: TRBV6-1
j_gene: TRBJ2-3
abundance: NA

CDR3aa: CASSLGQGERQPQHF
CDR3nt: TGTGCCAGCAGCTTAGGACAGGGGGAACGTCAGCCCCAGCATTTT
d_gene: TRBD1
v_gene: TRBV9
j_gene: TRBJ1-5
abundance: NA

CDR3aa: CASSEGTGVYEQYF
CDR3nt: TGTGCCAGCAGTGAGGGGACAGGCGTCTACGAGCAGTACTTC
d_gene: TRBD1
v_gene: TRBV6-1
j_gene: TRBJ2-7
abundance: NA

CDR3aa: CASSPGTAYNSPLHF
CDR3nt: TGTGCCAGCTCACCCGGGACAGCCTATAATTCACCCCTCCACTTT
d_gene: TRBD1
v_gene: TRBV18
j_gene: TRBJ1-6
abundance: NA